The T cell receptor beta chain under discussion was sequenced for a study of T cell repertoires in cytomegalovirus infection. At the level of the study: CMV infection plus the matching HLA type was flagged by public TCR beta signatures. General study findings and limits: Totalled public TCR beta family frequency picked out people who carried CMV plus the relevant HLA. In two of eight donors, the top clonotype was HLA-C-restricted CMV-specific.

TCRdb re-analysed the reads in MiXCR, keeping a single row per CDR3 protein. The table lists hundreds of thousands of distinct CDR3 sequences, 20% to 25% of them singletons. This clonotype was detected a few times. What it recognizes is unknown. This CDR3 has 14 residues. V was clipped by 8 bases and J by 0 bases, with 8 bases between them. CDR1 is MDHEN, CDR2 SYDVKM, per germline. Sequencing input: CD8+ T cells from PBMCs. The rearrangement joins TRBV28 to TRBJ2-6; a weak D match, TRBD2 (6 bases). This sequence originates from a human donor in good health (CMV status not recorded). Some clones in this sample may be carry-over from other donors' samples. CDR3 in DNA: TGTGCCAGCGGGAGGCTCTCTGGGGCCAACGTCCTGACTTTC. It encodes CASGRLSGANVLTF.